A selection of T cell receptor beta chains follows, all from one sample in a study of T cell responses to AZD1222 COVID-19 vaccine. The method was immunoSEQ multiplex PCR; TCRdb's version includes in-frame clones alone and lacks a portion of them. This sample has some 140,000 clones, with 70% to 90% found just once. The material sequenced was peripheral blood, taken 28 days after the second AZD1222 dose. These receptors all come from an adult who received the AZD1222 COVID-19 vaccine. The CDR3 runs from the conserved cysteine through the conserved F or W. A D gene is named only where the DNA matches it firmly. Clone sizes are given selectively: once, few, many, or a class where the clone is expanded.

J: TRBJ1-6; V: TRBV4-3; size: .; D: .; length: 16; CDR3: CASSQEVQGMGSPLHF; DNA: TGCGCCAGCAGCCAAGAAGTCCAGGGGATGGGTTCACCCCTCCACTTT
J: TRBJ1-1; V: TRBV27; size: .; D: TRBD1; length: 17; CDR3: CASSLSAPGTGGPEAFF; DNA: TGTGCCAGCAGTTTATCGGCCCCCGGGACAGGGGGCCCTGAAGCTTTCTTT
J: TRBJ1-1; V: TRBV5-6; size: .; D: TRBD1; length: 15; CDR3: CASSLAGTATHEAFF; DNA: TGTGCCAGCAGCTTGGCCGGGACAGCTACCCACGAAGCTTTCTTT
J: TRBJ1-1; V: TRBV19; size: .; D: TRBD1; length: 12; CDR3: CASRTGGTEAFF; DNA: TGTGCCAGCAGGACAGGGGGAACTGAAGCTTTCTTT
J: TRBJ1-1; V: TRBV6-5; size: medium-sized; D: .; length: 15; CDR3: CASSYSSGGNTEAFF; DNA: TGTGCCAGCAGTTACTCGTCCGGGGGAAACACTGAAGCTTTCTTT
J: TRBJ1-1; V: TRBV29-1; size: .; D: TRBD1; length: 13; CDR3: CSTTGTGLTEAFF; DNA: TGCAGCACTACCGGGACAGGGCTCACTGAAGCTTTCTTT
J: TRBJ2-5; V: TRBV7-7; size: .; D: TRBD1; length: 15; CDR3: CASSLRDSPKETQYF; DNA: TGTGCCAGCAGTCTCCGGGACAGTCCGAAAGAGACCCAGTACTTC
J: TRBJ2-7; V: TRBV29-1; size: .; D: TRBD1; length: 13; CDR3: CSFSRGTGGEQYF; DNA: TGCAGCTTCTCGAGAGGGACAGGGGGAGAGCAGTACTTC
J: TRBJ1-3; V: TRBV5-1; size: .; D: .; length: 15; CDR3: CASSLGQLSGNTIYF; DNA: TGCGCCAGCAGCTTGGGACAGCTCTCTGGAAACACCATATATTTT
J: TRBJ2-3; V: TRBV5-1; size: .; D: .; length: 15; CDR3: CASSLASGSWDTQYF; DNA: TGCGCCAGCAGCTTGGCCAGCGGATCCTGGGATACGCAGTATTTT
J: TRBJ2-7; V: TRBV27; size: .; D: TRBD1; length: 14; CDR3: CASRTLRGRNEQYF; DNA: TGTGCCAGCAGAACCCTTAGGGGGCGGAACGAGCAGTACTTC
J: TRBJ1-2; V: TRBV6-5; size: .; D: .; length: 13; CDR3: CASSYAGLNGYTF; DNA: TGTGCCAGCAGTTATGCAGGGTTAAATGGCTACACCTTC
J: TRBJ1-1; V: TRBV11-2; size: .; D: TRBD1; length: 13; CDR3: CASSSDRALEAFF; DNA: TGTGCCAGCAGCTCCGACAGGGCCCTTGAAGCTTTCTTT
J: TRBJ1-4; V: TRBV30; size: .; D: .; length: 11; CDR3: CAWSPHEKLFF; DNA: TGTGCCTGGAGCCCGCACGAAAAACTGTTTTTT
J: TRBJ2-6; V: TRBV11-2; size: .; D: .; length: 13; CDR3: CASSFAGANVLTF; DNA: TGTGCCAGCAGCTTCGCTGGGGCCAACGTCCTGACTTTC
J: TRBJ1-2; V: TRBV10-2; size: .; D: TRBD1; length: 13; CDR3: CASRPTGMYGYTF; DNA: TGCGCCAGCAGACCGACAGGGATGTATGGCTACACCTTC
J: TRBJ2-1; V: TRBV10-2; size: .; D: TRBD2; length: 13; CDR3: CATGLAGANEQFF; DNA: TGCGCCACCGGACTAGCGGGAGCCAATGAGCAGTTCTTC